These 8 T cell receptor beta chains originate from one sample sequenced in a study of blood T cells in healthy people across ages. The authors ran a second PCR of roughly 6 to 12 cycles using a sample-barcoded 5' primer and a J-beta primer mix. One entry per CDR3 protein, called by TCRdb with MiXCR from the 5' RACE reads. The profile covers hundreds of thousands of distinct CDR3 sequences, with under 30% appearing a single time and approximately 15% taken by the ten largest. Sequencing was carried out using blood. These receptors were collected from a woman at least 80 years old in good health.

This clonotype turned up a few times. J is TRBJ1-3 and V is TRBV12-3 or TRBV12-4; 9 bases are a match to TRBD1. The V and J ends lost 3 bases and 4 bases, in that order; junction bases with no gene match: 7. The CDR3 spans 16 residues. CDR3 sequence: CASSFSGTGSGNTIYF. DNA for the CDR3: TGTGCCAGCAGTTTTTCCGGGACAGGGTCCGGAAACACCATATATTTT.

CDR3: CASSYNRDQPQHF. CDR3 bases: TGTGCCAGCAGTTACAACAGGGATCAGCCCCAGCATTTT. The chain is built from TRBV6-6 and TRBJ1-5; D is possibly TRBD1 (6 bases). V lost 2 bases to trimming and J lost 5 bases, with 7 bases between them. This CDR3 comprises 13 residues. Germline V gene lookup returns CDR1 MNHNY and CDR2 SVGAGI (reference sequence).

This clonotype has just a few counts. This may stem from a read error, because a much larger clone lies one nucleotide away. V usage is TRBV10-3 and J usage is TRBJ1-1; 7 positions agree with TRBD1. Germline V gene sequence: CDR1 ENHRY, CDR2 SYGVKD. The ends lost 6 bases at V and 2 bases at J; junction bases unmatched: 3. The CDR3 length is 13 residues. The DNA of the CDR3 is TGTGCCATCAGCCGGGACAGAAACACTGAAGCTTTCTTT. It is translated as CAISRDRNTEAFF.

The chain uses TRBV3-1 and TRBJ2-2; 10 nucleotides align to TRBD2. Looked up from germline, CDR1 is LGHDT and CDR2 is YNNKEL (reference sequence). Trimming cost V 1 base and J 0 bases; bases outside gene matches: 2. This CDR3 is built from 17 residues. Here the CDR3 DNA reads TGTGCCAGCAGCCAAGGGACTAGCGGATCGAACACCGGGGAGCTGTTTTTT. It specifies CASSQGTSGSNTGELFF.

In this sample, this clonotype turned up a few times. The chain combines TRBV7-2 with TRBJ2-3, with D hard to call. The CDR3 extends over 14 amino acids. Germline assignment: CDR1 SGHTA and CDR2 FQGNSA. The V end lost 7 bases, the J end lost 0 bases, and 11 bases lay between the germline ends. The CDR3: CASKDGTSTDTQYF. The CDR3 DNA sequence: TGTGCCAGCAAGGACGGAACTAGCACAGATACGCAGTATTTT.

V usage is TRBV3-1 and J usage is TRBJ2-7; 9 bases are a match to TRBD2. The DNA end lines up better with TRBJ2-5; the J call may be wrong. There are 14 residues in the CDR3. Germline values: CDR1 LGHDT, CDR2 YNNKEL (reference sequence). The CDR3 reads CASSQGGGGETQYF. Here the CDR3 DNA reads TGTGCCAGCAGCCAAGGCGGGGGGGGAGAGACCCAGTACTTC.

This chain connects TRBV28 to TRBJ2-3, with D perhaps matching TRBD2 (6 bases). V gave up 3 bases and J gave up 8 bases, with 12 bases separating them. Germline V gene data show CDR1 as MDHEN and CDR2 as SYDVKM. This CDR3 spans 13 amino acids. CDR3 nucleotide sequence: TGTGCCAGCAGTTTCCTTGGGGGAGGTACGCAGTATTTT. Translated: CASSFLGGGTQYF.

Many counts were recorded for this clonotype. CDR3 sequence reads: CASSYSRGVYYEQYF. For the CDR3, the DNA is TGTGCCAGCAGTTACTCGAGAGGGGTTTACTACGAGCAGTACTTC. The chain has TRBV6-8 and TRBJ2-7, with D possibly being TRBD1 or TRBD2 (5 bases each). The CDR3 spans 15 residues. The V end lost 0 bases, the J end lost 3 bases, and 12 bases lay between the germline ends. Germline V gene lookup returns CDR1 MNHGY and CDR2 SAAAGT.